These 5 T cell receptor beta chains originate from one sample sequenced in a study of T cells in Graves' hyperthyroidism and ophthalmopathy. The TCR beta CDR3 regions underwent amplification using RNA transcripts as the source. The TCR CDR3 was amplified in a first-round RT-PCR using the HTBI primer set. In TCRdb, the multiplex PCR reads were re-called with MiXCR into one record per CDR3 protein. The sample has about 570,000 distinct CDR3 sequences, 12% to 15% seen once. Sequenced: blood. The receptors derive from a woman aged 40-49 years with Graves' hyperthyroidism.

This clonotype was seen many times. Here the CDR3 DNA reads TGTGCCAGTAGTATTTGGGACTCCGATAATGAGCAGTTCTTC. This encodes CASSIWDSDNEQFF. This chain connects TRBV19 to TRBJ2-1; weak D call: TRBD2 (6 bases). The CDR3 contains 14 residues. Germline assignment: CDR1 LNHDA and CDR2 SQIVND (reference sequence). Deletions cut 3 bases from V and 7 bases from J, with 13 bases between. Drawing the rest from reference TRBV19 and TRBJ2-1, the complete variable domain is DGGITQSPKYLFRKEGQNVTLSCEQNLNHDAMYWYRQDPGQGLRLIYYSQIVNDFQKGDIAEGYSVSREKKESFPLTVTSAQKNPTAFYLCASSIWDSDNEQFFGPGTRLTVL.

The DNA of the CDR3 is TGCAGTGCTGACAGGTCCGTCTATGGCTACACCTTC. Its protein product is CSADRSVYGYTF. The V call is TRBV20-1, the J call TRBJ1-2; D may be TRBD1 (6 bases). In germline, CDR1 is DFQATT, CDR2 SNEGSKA (reference sequence). Trimming took off 5 bases at V and 4 bases at J, with 11 bases between the two ends. The CDR3 is 12 amino acids.

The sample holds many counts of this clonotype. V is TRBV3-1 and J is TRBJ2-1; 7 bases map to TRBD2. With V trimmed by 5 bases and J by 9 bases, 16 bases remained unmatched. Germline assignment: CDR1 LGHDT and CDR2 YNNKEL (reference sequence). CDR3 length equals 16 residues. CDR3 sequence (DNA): TGTGCCAGCAGCAGCGCAGAGCGGGATTGGAGGGGTGAGCAGTTCTTC. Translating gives CASSSAERDWRGEQFF.

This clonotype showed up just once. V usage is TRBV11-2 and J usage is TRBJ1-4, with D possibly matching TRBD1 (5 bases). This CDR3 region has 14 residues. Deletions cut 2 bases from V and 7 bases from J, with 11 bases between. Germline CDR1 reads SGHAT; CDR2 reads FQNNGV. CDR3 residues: CASSLPSRGEKLFF. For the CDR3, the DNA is TGTGCCAGCAGCTTACCTTCGAGGGGTGAAAAACTGTTTTTT.

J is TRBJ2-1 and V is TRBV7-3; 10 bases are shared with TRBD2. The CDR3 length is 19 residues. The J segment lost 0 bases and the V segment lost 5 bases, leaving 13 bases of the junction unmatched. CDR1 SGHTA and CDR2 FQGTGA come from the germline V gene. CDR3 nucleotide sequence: TGTGCCAGCAGCCGACAAGGGCCTAGCGGGAGACGCTCCTACAATGAGCAGTTCTTC. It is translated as CASSRQGPSGRRSYNEQFF.